This T cell receptor beta chain came from a study of cytomegalovirus exposure and HLA in healthy donors. This clone occurred a few times. Its antigen is unknown. The sample has other DNA sequences that encode this CDR3 too. Study conclusions and caveats: Cytomegalovirus association was assigned to approximately 180 TCR beta chains.

From germline, CDR1 is SGHVS and CDR2 FQNEAQ. Trimming left V 1 base short and J 1 base short, with 8 bases between. CDR3 length: 14 residues. Data came from immunoSEQ multiplex PCR; TCRdb stores just in-frame clones and leaves some out. The sample lists over 150,000 clones; 85% to 90% were seen once. The chain uses TRBV7-8 and TRBJ2-7, with D possibly being TRBD1 (6 bases). Sequencing was carried out using PBMCs. This sequence was found in a woman in her thirties in good health and CMV-seronegative. The CDR3 protein is CASSLVRGSYEQYF. In nucleotides, the CDR3 is TGTGCCAGCAGCTTAGTAAGGGGGTCCTACGAGCAGTACTTC.